This entry features one TCR beta chain sequence. The V end lost 5 bases, the J end lost 0 bases, and 10 bases lay between the germline ends. The V gene's germline CDR1 is KGHDR and CDR2 SFDVKD. The CDR3 length is 15 residues. This specimen belongs to a study of blood T cell repertoires in COVID-19. Sequencing was performed with immunoSEQ multiplex PCR; in TCRdb, only in-frame clones are kept and a portion is missing. The sample carries fewer than 350,000 clones, approximately 87% recorded once. The sample consisted of peripheral blood. The rearrangement uses TRBV24-1 and TRBJ2-1, with a weak D call TRBD1 (5 bases). This receptor was identified in a woman in her 30s with COVID-19, enrolled during active disease. The CDR3 DNA reads TGTGCCACCAGTGTCGCAGGGCTCTCCTACAATGAGCAGTTCTTC. Translated, it gives CATSVAGLSYNEQFF.